This note documents a single T cell receptor (beta chain) sequence. Random hexamers primed reverse transcription of about 0.5 to 1 ug RNA. One entry per CDR3 protein, called by TCRdb with MiXCR from the immunoSEQ multiplex PCR reads. The profile shows around 190,000 distinct CDR3 sequences, around 96% of them singletons. This sample was included in a study of CD8 T cells in Susac syndrome. The length of the CDR3 is 13 residues. V was clipped by 6 bases and J by 4 bases, with 13 bases between them. CDR1 and CDR2 from the germline V gene are MNHNS and SASEGT. The source material was CD4+ T cells from PBMCs. This clonotype was sampled from a human donor in good health. The V gene is TRBV6-1, the J gene TRBJ2-7; the D gene is possibly TRBD1 (6 bases). The CDR3 loop is CASRTGEGYEQYF. In DNA, the CDR3 is TGTGCCAGCAGGACAGGTGAGGGATACGAGCAGTACTTC.